This T cell receptor beta chain is drawn from a study of control samples from healthy donors and cancer patients. Sequencing was performed with immunoSEQ multiplex PCR; in TCRdb, only in-frame clones are kept and a portion is missing. The profile shows tens of thousands of clones, about nine tenths of them singletons. From germline, CDR1 is MNHNS and CDR2 SASEGT. Trimming left V 3 bases short and J 7 bases short, with 13 bases between. The CDR3 sequence is 14 residues long. This clonotype was obtained from a woman in her 70s in good health. The chain employs TRBV6-1 and TRBJ2-1; either TRBD1 or TRBD2 may supply D (6 bases each). The sample comprised blood. CDR3 in amino acids: CASSEGGSVNEQFF. The CDR3 nucleotides read TGTGCCAGCAGTGAGGGGGGCTCGGTGAATGAGCAGTTCTTC.